Sequencing of this T cell receptor (beta chain) was carried out in a study of tumor-infiltrating lymphocytes in localized non-small cell lung cancer listed by TCRdb under 2021. For the study in its entirety: The cohort included patients whose samples were collected after neoadjuvant chemotherapy, as well as both smokers and never-smokers and several histologies. Each patient provided resected tumor tissue plus uninvolved lung tissue from the same patient, with the uninvolved lung tissue described as non-adjacent to the tumor. Flow cytometry, multiplex immunofluorescence, RNA-seq, exome sequencing and proteomics were applied to the same patients as TCR sequencing, which was one of several integrated assays. The overall ICON cohort was composed of around 150 surgical patients with localized non-small cell lung cancer whose tumors were resected. A total of some 50 patients were included in the paired tumor versus uninvolved lung comparison of immunoSEQ T-cell fraction.

As to this clone: What this receptor recognizes is not known. No much larger clone is present one base from it, and per-base qualities are unavailable.

TCR sequencing with the immunoSEQ assay provided the T-cell fraction in tumor and uninvolved lung tissue. The authors' analysis ran thus. To analyze survival, patients were divided into a high T-cell fraction group (upper tertile) and a low T-cell fraction group (lower two tertiles), and the two groups were compared using a log-rank test. Paired tumor versus uninvolved lung differences in T-cell fraction were tested with a signed-rank test. The source is immuneACCESS, and TCRdb retained only in-frame sequences with V and J called. Part of the clones is not carried over; for the studies checked, unresolved V genes explain less than half of this, and the remainder is unexplained. V, J and clone size derive from that table, while D and trimming were established from the DNA sequence. Counted in this sample were 13,000 or so clones; around 74% of them appeared once. The ten largest clones capture over 11% of the sample.

Enrollment in ICON was initiated in April 2016, and the last patient was enrolled in late 2018. In a subcohort of 60 to 85 patients, fresh tumor and matched uninvolved tissue were collected for in-depth immune analyses, with TCR sequencing among those analyses. DNA for TCR sequencing was isolated from bulk tissue, and no cell sorting was done. Deletion took 1 base off V and 1 base off J, with a span of 7 bases between the germline ends. The germline V gene sets CDR1 to SNHLY and CDR2 to FYNNEI. CDR3 length: 14 amino acids, cysteine to phenylalanine. The only DNA kept is the CDR3, 42 bases in frame from the first base. What the research found in general, with its limitations: Because different assays used different pieces of the same tissue, intratumor heterogeneity could not be separated from technical variation. The TCR-derived T-cell fraction showed no difference between the flow cytometry-defined immunotypes IM1 (good prognosis) and IM2 (poor prognosis). Because assay coverage varied across patients depending on available tissue quantity, TCR sequencing was performed for only a subset of the cohort. In line with immunofluorescence CD3 counts, TCRbeta sequencing supported higher T cell infiltration in tumors compared with uninvolved lung tissue.

Input material: uninvolved lung tissue not adjacent to the tumor. The receptor's source is a human donor with non-small cell lung cancer. Here the chain combines TRBV2 and TRBJ2-5, with no confidently assigned D gene. The CDR3 region has the sequence CASSEVSLQETQYF. The sequenced DNA: TGTGCCAGCAGTGAAGTTAGCCTCCAAGAGACCCAGTACTTC.